Listed below are T cell receptor beta chains from one sample, sequenced in a study of post-analysis software for immune sequencing data. TCRdb re-analysed the PCR reads in MiXCR, keeping a single row per CDR3 protein. Found here are 700,000 to 900,000 distinct CDR3 sequences, roughly 46% of them singletons; the top ten hold approximately 4.4%. Material: blood. Receptors originate from a girl aged 5-17 years with multiple sclerosis. Each CDR3 is given with its conserved first and last residue. Each record gives: clone size, J gene, V gene, D gene, CDR3 protein, CDR3 DNA. A D gene is named only where the DNA matches it firmly. Clone size appears in some rows only: once, few, many, or a class for an expanded clone.

few | TRBJ2-1 | TRBV11-1 | . | CASRERYNEQFF | TGTGCCAGCAGGGAGCGGTACAATGAGCAGTTCTTC
. | TRBJ2-7 | TRBV12-5 | . | CASGFDSRTYEQYF | TGTGCTAGTGGGTTCGACAGCCGAACCTACGAGCAGTACTTC
. | TRBJ2-1 | TRBV9 | . | CASSAGSLSPRNEQFF | TGTGCCAGCAGCGCGGGGTCACTCTCCCCTCGCAATGAGCAGTTCTTC
. | TRBJ1-5 | TRBV4-1 | . | CASSQDNVEQPQHF | TGCGCCAGCAGCCAAGATAACGTAGAGCAGCCCCAGCATTTT
. | TRBJ1-2 | TRBV6-6 | . | CASRAAYGYTF | TGTGCCAGCAGGGCGGCCTATGGCTACACCTTC
. | TRBJ2-7 | TRBV20-1 | TRBD1 | CSAGAGGRLYEQYF | TGCAGTGCAGGGGCAGGGGGAAGACTCTACGAGCAGTACTTC
once | TRBJ2-1 | TRBV12-3/TRBV12-4 | TRBD1 | CACNPGTGSDEQFF | TGTGCCTGCAACCCCGGGACAGGGAGTGATGAGCAGTTCTTC
many | TRBJ2-7 | TRBV27 | TRBD1 | CASSLGDRGYEQYF | TGTGCCAGCAGTTTGGGGGACAGGGGATACGAGCAGTACTTC
. | TRBJ2-7 | TRBV19 | . | CASSIAGGTYEQYF | TGTGCCAGTAGTATCGCCGGGGGAACCTACGAGCAGTACTTC
few | TRBJ2-3 | TRBV20-1 | . | CSASGVESTDTQYF | TGCAGTGCTAGCGGGGTGGAAAGCACAGATACGCAGTATTTT
. | TRBJ2-1 | TRBV20-1 | TRBD2 | CSASSGRRGYNEQFF | TGCAGTGCTAGTAGCGGGAGAAGAGGATACAATGAGCAGTTCTTC
. | TRBJ2-3 | TRBV24-1 | . | CATSETGPWGTDTQYF | TGTGCCACCAGTGAGACCGGGCCATGGGGCACAGATACGCAGTATTTT
. | TRBJ2-3 | TRBV29-1 | TRBD2 | CSVSAGLPDTQYF | TGCAGCGTGTCAGCGGGATTGCCAGATACGCAGTATTTT
few | TRBJ2-7 | TRBV7-2 | TRBD2 | CASSHGTSGTYEQYF | TGTGCCAGCAGCCACGGCACTAGCGGGACCTACGAGCAGTACTTC
. | TRBJ2-7 | TRBV6-5 | TRBD1 | CASSYGTGEQYF | TGTGCCAGCAGTTACGGGACAGGGGAGCAGTACTTC
many | TRBJ2-5 | TRBV7-8 | . | CASTVWRDTRRETQYF | TGTGCCAGCACCGTGTGGAGGGACACCCGACGAGAGACCCAGTACTTC
few | TRBJ1-5 | TRBV11-2 | . | CASSLDPYSNQPQHF | TGTGCCAGCAGCTTAGATCCGTATAGCAATCAGCCCCAGCATTTT